This T cell receptor beta chain was captured in a study of naive and memory T cell subsets. An oligonucleotide containing a UMI was ligated to the 3' end of TCR cDNA. Whole-blood samples were roughly 2.7 ml of peripheral blood from healthy adult volunteers. Unsorted total RNA, roughly 1 to 1000 ng, was DNase treated before reverse transcription. There are many counts of this clonotype. V gave up 3 bases and J gave up 10 bases, with 18 bases separating them. The CDR3 extends over 14 amino acids. CDR1 is SGHTA and CDR2 is FQGNSA in the germline V gene. Ligated cDNA underwent four rounds of PCR with nested alpha and beta constant region primers and SP2. MiXCR was run by TCRdb on the 5' RACE reads, yielding one entry per CDR3 protein. The repertoire holds roughly 48,000 distinct CDR3 sequences, with around 4.7% as singletons.

This TCR derives from a female donor in good health. The V call is TRBV7-2, the J call TRBJ1-1; D gene uncertain. In DNA, the CDR3 is TGTGCCAGCAGCTTTAACGGCCCAGAAGCCGGAGCTTTCTTT. Residues: CASSFNGPEAGAFF.